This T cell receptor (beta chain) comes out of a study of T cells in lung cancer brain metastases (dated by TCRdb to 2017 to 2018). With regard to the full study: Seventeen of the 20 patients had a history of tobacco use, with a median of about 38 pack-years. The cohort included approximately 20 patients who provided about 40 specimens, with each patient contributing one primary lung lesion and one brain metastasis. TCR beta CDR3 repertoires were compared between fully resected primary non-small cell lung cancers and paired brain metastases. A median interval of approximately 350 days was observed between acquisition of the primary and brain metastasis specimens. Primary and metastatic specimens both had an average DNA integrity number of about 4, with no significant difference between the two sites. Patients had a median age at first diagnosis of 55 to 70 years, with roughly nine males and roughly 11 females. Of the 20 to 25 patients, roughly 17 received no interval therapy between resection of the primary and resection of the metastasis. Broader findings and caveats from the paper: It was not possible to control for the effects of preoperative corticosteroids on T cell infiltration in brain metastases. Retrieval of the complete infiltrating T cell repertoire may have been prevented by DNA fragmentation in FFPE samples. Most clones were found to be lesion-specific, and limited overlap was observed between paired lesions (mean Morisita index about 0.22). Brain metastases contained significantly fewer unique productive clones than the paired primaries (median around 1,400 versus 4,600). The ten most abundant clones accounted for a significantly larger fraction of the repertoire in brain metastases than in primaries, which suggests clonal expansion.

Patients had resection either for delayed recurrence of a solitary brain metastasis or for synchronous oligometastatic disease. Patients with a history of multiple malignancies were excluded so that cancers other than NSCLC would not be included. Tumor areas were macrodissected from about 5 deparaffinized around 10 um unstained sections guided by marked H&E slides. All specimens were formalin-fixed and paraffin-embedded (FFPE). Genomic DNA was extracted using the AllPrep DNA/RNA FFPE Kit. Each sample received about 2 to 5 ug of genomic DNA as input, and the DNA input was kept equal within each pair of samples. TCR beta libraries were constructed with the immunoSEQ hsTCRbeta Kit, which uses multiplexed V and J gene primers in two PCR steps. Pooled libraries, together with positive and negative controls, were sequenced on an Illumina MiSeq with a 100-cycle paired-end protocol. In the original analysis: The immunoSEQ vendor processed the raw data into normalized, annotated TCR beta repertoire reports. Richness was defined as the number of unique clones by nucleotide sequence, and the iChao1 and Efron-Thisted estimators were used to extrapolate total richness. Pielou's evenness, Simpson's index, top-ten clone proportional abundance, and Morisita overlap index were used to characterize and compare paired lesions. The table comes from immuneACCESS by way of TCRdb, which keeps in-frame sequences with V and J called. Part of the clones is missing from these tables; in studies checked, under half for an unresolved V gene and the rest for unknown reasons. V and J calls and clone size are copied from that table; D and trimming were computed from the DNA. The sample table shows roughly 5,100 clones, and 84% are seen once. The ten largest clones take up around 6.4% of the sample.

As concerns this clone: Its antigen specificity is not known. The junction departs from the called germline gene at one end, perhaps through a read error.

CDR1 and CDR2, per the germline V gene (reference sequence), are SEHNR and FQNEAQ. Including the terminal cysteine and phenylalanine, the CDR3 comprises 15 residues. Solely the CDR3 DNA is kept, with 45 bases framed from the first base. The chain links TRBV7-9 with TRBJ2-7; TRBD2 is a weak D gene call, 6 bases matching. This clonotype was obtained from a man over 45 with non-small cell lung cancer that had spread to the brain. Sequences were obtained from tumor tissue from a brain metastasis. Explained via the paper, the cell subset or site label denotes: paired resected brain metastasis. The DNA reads TGTGCCAGCAGCCCGAATAACCAGGGAGGAGGCGAGCAGTACTTT. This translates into CASSPNNQGGGEQYF.